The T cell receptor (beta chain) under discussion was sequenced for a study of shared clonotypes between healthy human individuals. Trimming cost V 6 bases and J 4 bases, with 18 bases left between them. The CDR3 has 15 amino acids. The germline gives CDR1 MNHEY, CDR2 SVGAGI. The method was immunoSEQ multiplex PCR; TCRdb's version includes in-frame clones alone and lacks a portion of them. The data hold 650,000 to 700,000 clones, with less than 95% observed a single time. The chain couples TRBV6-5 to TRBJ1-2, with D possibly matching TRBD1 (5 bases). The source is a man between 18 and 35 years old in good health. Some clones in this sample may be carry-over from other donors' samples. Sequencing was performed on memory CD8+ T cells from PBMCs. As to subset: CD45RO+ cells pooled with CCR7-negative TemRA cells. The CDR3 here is CASRPLDGAAYGYTF. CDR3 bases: TGTGCCAGCAGGCCCCTTGACGGGGCCGCCTATGGCTACACCTTC.